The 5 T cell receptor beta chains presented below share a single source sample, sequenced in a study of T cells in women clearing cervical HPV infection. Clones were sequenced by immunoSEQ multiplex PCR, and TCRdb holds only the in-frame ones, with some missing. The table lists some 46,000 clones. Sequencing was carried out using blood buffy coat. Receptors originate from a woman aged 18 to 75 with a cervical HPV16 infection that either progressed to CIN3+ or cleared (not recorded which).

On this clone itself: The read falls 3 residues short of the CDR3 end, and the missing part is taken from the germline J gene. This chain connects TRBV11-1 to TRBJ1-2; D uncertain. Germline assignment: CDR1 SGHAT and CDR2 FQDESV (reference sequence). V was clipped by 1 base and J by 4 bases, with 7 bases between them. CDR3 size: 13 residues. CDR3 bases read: TGTGCCAGCAGCTTAGGCGCTGGCTATGGC. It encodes CASSLGAGYG. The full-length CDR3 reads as CASSLGAGYGYTF.

The CDR3 DNA, read in part, is TGTGCCAGCTCCTCGGACAGACAAAACACC. Translation: CASSSDRQNT. The whole CDR3 sequence reads CASSSDRQNTIYF. This chain connects TRBV18 to TRBJ1-3, with TRBD1 as a possible D gene (6 bases). The CDR3 is cut off 3 residues early in the read; its end comes from the germline J gene. Trimming pared 6 bases from V and 6 bases from J, leaving 12 bases between. The germline CDR1 and CDR2 sequences are KGHSH and LQKENI. This CDR3 region has 13 residues.

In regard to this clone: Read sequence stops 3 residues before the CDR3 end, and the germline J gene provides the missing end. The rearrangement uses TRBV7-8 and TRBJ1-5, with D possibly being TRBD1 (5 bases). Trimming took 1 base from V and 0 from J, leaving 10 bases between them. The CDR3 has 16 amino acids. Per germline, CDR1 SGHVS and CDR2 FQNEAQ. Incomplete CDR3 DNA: TGTGCCAGCAGCTTAGACAGGAGCTATAGCAATCAGCCC. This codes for CASSLDRSYSNQP. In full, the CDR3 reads CASSLDRSYSNQPQHF.

The CDR3 DNA, read in part, is TGTGCCAGTCTTAAGCGGGAGGTGACAGATACG. This translates into CASLKREVTDT. The entire CDR3 protein reads CASLKREVTDTQYF. V and J are TRBV7-8 and TRBJ2-3; 9 bases line up with TRBD2. The missing CDR3 end, 3 residues past where the read stops, is filled in from the germline J gene. With V trimmed by 9 bases and J by 3 bases, 7 bases remained unmatched. Germline V gene sequence: CDR1 SGHVS, CDR2 FQNEAQ. The CDR3 sequence is 14 residues long.

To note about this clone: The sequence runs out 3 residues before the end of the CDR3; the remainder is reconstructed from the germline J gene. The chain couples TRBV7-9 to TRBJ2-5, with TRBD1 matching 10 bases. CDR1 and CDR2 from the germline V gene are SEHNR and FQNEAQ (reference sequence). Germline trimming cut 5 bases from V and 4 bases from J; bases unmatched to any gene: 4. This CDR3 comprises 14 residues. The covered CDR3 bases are TGTGCCAGCAGCGCGACAGGGGGCTTAGAGACC. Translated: CASSATGGLET. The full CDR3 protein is CASSATGGLETQYF.